Each of the 21 T cell receptor beta chains below was sequenced from the same sample in a study of blood T cell repertoires in COVID-19. Generated by immunoSEQ multiplex PCR, the TCRdb table keeps only in-frame clones and is missing some. This table has 65,000 to 85,000 clones, approximately 88% appearing once. The sequenced material came from peripheral blood. The receptors were gathered from a human donor in a cohort sampled during active COVID-19.

The V and J genes are TRBV7-2 and TRBJ2-5; D is perhaps TRBD2 (5 bases). Trimming took off 5 bases at V and 5 bases at J, with 18 bases between the two ends. Germline values: CDR1 SGHTA, CDR2 FQGNSA. This CDR3 has 15 residues. CDR3 sequence reads: CASSPRTVRGETQYF. The CDR3 DNA sequence: TGTGCCAGCAGCCCTAGGACGGTGCGAGGGGAGACCCAGTACTTC.

V gene TRBV3-1 (or the pseudogene TRBV3-2) combines with J gene TRBJ2-7; 12 bases line up with TRBD2. V gave up 0 bases and J gave up 6 bases; unmatched junction bases: 3. This CDR3 has 15 residues. Germline-derived CDR1 and CDR2 are LGHDT and YNNKEL (reference sequence). The CDR3 region is CASSQDPLAGGEQYF. Written as DNA, the CDR3 is TGTGCCAGCAGCCAAGATCCACTAGCGGGAGGCGAGCAGTACTTC.

The chain carries TRBV7-8 and TRBJ2-1, with D maybe TRBD2 (6 bases). CDR1 is SGHVS and CDR2 is FQNEAQ in the germline V gene. This CDR3 is 13 amino acids long. Trimming left V 4 bases short and J 9 bases short, with 13 bases between. CDR3 residues: CASSSQSGVEQFF. Here the CDR3 DNA reads TGTGCCAGCAGCTCCCAGTCGGGGGTTGAGCAGTTCTTC.

The chain recombines TRBV5-6 with TRBJ1-5, with D unclear. From germline, CDR1 is SGHDT and CDR2 YYEEEE. V lost 4 bases and J 5 bases, leaving 7 bases between the germline ends. This CDR3 comprises 12 residues. The chain's CDR3 is CASSLRDQPQHF. As DNA, the CDR3 is TGTGCCAGCAGCCTGAGGGATCAGCCCCAGCATTTT.

The chain carries TRBV3-1 (or the pseudogene TRBV3-2) and TRBJ1-2; a weak D match, TRBD2 (5 bases). TRBJ2-1 explains the end of the DNA better; the J call may be wrong. The CDR3 sequence is 13 residues long. Germline V lookup: CDR1 LGHDT, CDR2 YNNKEL (reference sequence). The CDR3 region is CASSQNKSPGQFF. CDR3 in DNA: TGTGCCAGCAGCCAAAATAAATCCCCGGGACAGTTCTTC.

This chain uses TRBV2 with TRBJ2-7; D gene ambiguous. The V end was cut by 6 bases, the J end by 0 bases, with 9 bases between. CDR1 and CDR2 (germline): SNHLY, FYNNEI. The CDR3 is 13 amino acids. The CDR3 DNA follows: TGTGCCAGCAGGCCCAGTCGCTCCTACGAGCAGTACTTC. This codes for CASRPSRSYEQYF.

In this sample, this clone turned up once. The V gene is TRBV5-1, the J gene TRBJ2-7; the match to TRBD2 covers 14 bases. The CDR3 contains 16 residues. Germline trimming cut 0 bases from V and 6 bases from J; bases unmatched to any gene: 5. Germline V gives CDR1 SGHRS, CDR2 YFSETQ. The CDR3 sequence: CASSLEGTSGGREQYF. The CDR3 coding sequence is TGCGCCAGCAGCTTGGAGGGGACTAGCGGGGGTCGCGAGCAGTACTTC.

V is TRBV28 and J is TRBJ2-7, with 7 bases that match TRBD1. With V trimmed by 4 bases and J by 2 bases, 5 bases remained unmatched. Germline V gene data show CDR1 as MDHEN and CDR2 as SYDVKM. The CDR3 loop spans 14 amino acids. Written as DNA, the CDR3 is TGTGCCAGCAGTTCCCGTGACAGGGCCTACGAGCAGTACTTC. It codes for CASSSRDRAYEQYF.

The chain has TRBV28 and TRBJ1-4, with 8 bases fitting TRBD1. Germline V CDR1 and CDR2: MDHEN, SYDVKM. The CDR3 sequence is 15 residues long. Losses at the gene ends were 4 bases for V and 5 bases for J; bases not matched to a gene: 6. The CDR3: CASSYAGTGNEKLFF. In DNA, the CDR3 is TGTGCCAGCAGTTATGCCGGGACAGGAAATGAAAAACTGTTTTTT.

This chain connects TRBV10-1 to TRBJ2-5; no clear D gene. This CDR3 region has 13 residues. Trimming removed 8 bases at V and 4 bases at J, with 14 bases between. Germline V lookup: CDR1 WNHNN, CDR2 SYGVQD (reference sequence). For the CDR3, the DNA is TGCGCCAGCTCGGGTCTTTCCGGAGAGACCCAGTACTTC. The encoded protein is CASSGLSGETQYF.

The CDR3 reads CASSTGQGADEQYF. The CDR3 coding sequence is TGTGCCAGCTCAACCGGCCAGGGGGCGGACGAGCAGTACTTC. The rearrangement joins TRBV18 to TRBJ2-7, with 8 positions matching TRBD1. Germline V gene lookup returns CDR1 KGHSH and CDR2 LQKENI. CDR3 size: 14 residues. The V and J ends lost 5 bases and 5 bases, in that order; junction bases with no gene match: 8. Supplemented by reference TRBV18 and TRBJ2-7, the full variable domain reads NAGVMQNPRHLVRRRGQEARLRCSPMKGHSHVYWYRQLPEEGLKFMVYLQKENIIDESGMPKERFSAEFPKEGPSILRIQQVVRGDSAAYFCASSTGQGADEQYFGPGTRLTVT.

This chain joins TRBV9 and TRBJ2-2; D remains ambiguous. Germline-derived CDR1 and CDR2 are SGDLS and YYNGEE. The length of the CDR3 is 17 residues. Trimming took off 2 bases at V and 0 bases at J, with 14 bases between the two ends. CDR3 loop: CASSVKLYSTNTGELFF. The CDR3 DNA reads as TGTGCCAGCAGCGTCAAACTGTACTCCACGAACACCGGGGAGCTGTTTTTT.

CDR3 nucleotide sequence: TGTGCCAGCAGACCAGGGACAGGGAGGACTGAAGCTTTCTTT. Translating gives CASRPGTGRTEAFF. The chain links TRBV6-6 to TRBJ1-1, with 9 bases lining up with TRBD1. The CDR3 consists of 14 residues. The trim removed 6 bases at V and 5 bases at J, leaving 7 bases unmatched. Looked up from germline, CDR1 is MNHNY and CDR2 is SVGAGI (reference sequence).

The gene calls are TRBV28 and TRBJ1-5; a weak D match, TRBD1 (5 bases). CDR1 MDHEN and CDR2 SYDVKM come from the germline V gene. The CDR3 sequence is 15 residues long. V was pared by 5 bases and J by 3 bases, with 14 bases between. Here the CDR3 DNA reads TGTGCCAGCAGTGATAATCAGGGAAACAATCAGCCCCAGCATTTT. Translating gives CASSDNQGNNQPQHF.

The CDR3 sequence: CASSSTSGRYEQYF. The CDR3 coding sequence is TGTGCCAGCAGCTCGACTAGCGGGAGGTACGAGCAGTACTTC. V gene TRBV11-2 combines with J gene TRBJ2-7, with TRBD2 matching over 13 bases. The trim removed 4 bases at V and 4 bases at J, leaving 1 base unmatched. CDR1 is SGHAT, CDR2 FQNNGV, per germline. CDR3 length: 14 amino acids.

The chain links TRBV3-1 (or the pseudogene TRBV3-2) to TRBJ2-1; the match to TRBD1 covers 8 bases. The CDR3 spans 16 residues. Germline V gene lookup returns CDR1 LGHDT and CDR2 YNNKEL (reference sequence). V was clipped by 4 bases and J by 4 bases; unmatched bases: 9. CDR3 amino acids: CASSPTGQENYNEQFF. CDR3 DNA sequence: TGTGCCAGCAGCCCCACGGGACAGGAAAATTACAATGAGCAGTTCTTC.

The chain uses TRBV4-1 and TRBJ1-3, with D maybe TRBD1 (6 bases). The germline V and J ends were trimmed by 0 bases and 1 base, with 7 bases remaining between them. This CDR3 has 15 amino acids. CDR1 is MGHRA, CDR2 YSYEKL, per germline. CDR3 residues: CASSQDTGSGNTIYF. In DNA form, the CDR3 reads TGCGCCAGCAGCCAAGATACAGGGTCTGGAAACACCATATATTTT.

The chain carries TRBV14 and TRBJ2-3; D may be TRBD1 (5 bases). CDR1 and CDR2 from the germline V gene are SGHDN and FVKESK. V lost 3 bases, J lost 3 bases, and 7 bases lay in between. The length of the CDR3 is 13 residues. The CDR3 nucleotides read TGTGCCAGCAGCCATGCAGGGACAGATACGCAGTATTTT. Protein product: CASSHAGTDTQYF.

The chain carries TRBV18 and TRBJ1-6, with 11 bases identical to TRBD1. CDR3 length: 15 residues. The V gene's germline CDR1 is KGHSH and CDR2 LQKENI. V lost 3 bases, J lost 5 bases, and 0 bases stayed unmatched. The CDR3 DNA is TGTGCCAGCTCACCGGGACAGGGGGATAATTCACCCCTCCACTTT. Its translation: CASSPGQGDNSPLHF.

The chain is built from TRBV7-8 and TRBJ1-5; D not resolved. V was pared by 3 bases and J by 1 base, with 7 bases between. The V gene's germline CDR1 is SGHVS and CDR2 FQNEAQ. The length of the CDR3 is 14 residues. The CDR3 DNA sequence: TGTGCCAGCAGCTTGCGGGAAAGCAATCAGCCCCAGCATTTT. This encodes CASSLRESNQPQHF.

The table lists this clone with a count of one. The V call is TRBV5-1, the J call TRBJ1-2; 8 positions agree with TRBD1. The CDR3 extends over 16 amino acids. Germline assignment: CDR1 SGHRS and CDR2 YFSETQ. J gave up 0 bases and V 0 bases, and 4 bases lay outside the gene matches. The CDR3 spells CASSLDGQGSNYGYTF. The CDR3, as DNA: TGCGCCAGCAGCTTGGATGGACAGGGTTCTAACTATGGCTACACCTTC.